These 21 T cell receptor beta chains came from one sample sequenced in a study of blood T cell repertoires in COVID-19. Assay used: immunoSEQ multiplex PCR; TCRdb lists only in-frame clones, some missing. The table shows 200,000 or so clones, with 70% to 90% occurring only once. Specimen: peripheral blood. These receptors all stem from a human donor with active or convalescent COVID-19. The donor label of this sample is uncertain.

This chain links TRBV14 with TRBJ2-5, with a tentative D call TRBD2 (7 bases). Germline V gene data show CDR1 as SGHDN and CDR2 as FVKESK. The CDR3 sequence is 17 residues long. Trimming took 4 bases from V and 2 from J, leaving 20 bases between them. The DNA for the CDR3 is TGTGCCAGCAGCCGAGACGGGGGGCGACCCTTTCAAGAGACCCAGTACTTC. As protein: CASSRDGGRPFQETQYF.

The rearrangement joins TRBV28 to TRBJ1-5, with TRBD1 matching 10 bases. After removal of 6 bases from V and 5 bases from J, the junction contained 4 bases not matched to a gene. Germline CDR1 is MDHEN and CDR2 is SYDVKM. The length of the CDR3 is 14 residues. The CDR3 protein is CASSQDRGYQPQHF. The DNA of the CDR3 is TGTGCCAGCAGCCAGGACAGGGGGTATCAGCCCCAGCATTTT.

V is TRBV7-8 and J is TRBJ1-6; 9 positions agree with TRBD1. V dropped 7 bases and J dropped 7; count of bases not matched to a gene: 5. CDR1 is SGHVS, CDR2 FQNEAQ, per germline. The CDR3 is 14 residues long. CDR3 loop: CASTPDRGNSPLHF. The CDR3 nucleotides read TGTGCCAGCACCCCGGACAGGGGCAATTCACCCCTCCACTTT.

The chain is built from TRBV28 and TRBJ2-7, with 7 bases lining up with TRBD1. The V gene's germline CDR1 is MDHEN and CDR2 SYDVKM. J lost 5 bases, V lost 6 bases, and 10 bases had no gene match. This CDR3 is built from 14 residues. In nucleotides, the CDR3 is TGTGCCAGCAGCCCTCCAGACAGGGTCCACGAGCAGTACTTC. It specifies CASSPPDRVHEQYF.

J is TRBJ2-1 and V is TRBV9, with TRBD2 matching over 7 bases. This CDR3 is built from 15 residues. After removal of 0 bases from V and 4 bases from J, the junction contained 4 bases not matched to a gene. CDR1 and CDR2 from the germline V gene are SGDLS and YYNGEE. The CDR3 protein is CASSVADSGYNEQFF. CDR3 coding DNA: TGTGCCAGCAGCGTAGCGGATAGCGGGTACAATGAGCAGTTCTTC.

The chain links TRBV9 to TRBJ1-3, with 7 bases lining up with TRBD1. J gave up 1 base and V 0 bases, and 4 bases lay outside the gene matches. Germline V gives CDR1 SGDLS, CDR2 YYNGEE. This CDR3 is 16 amino acids long. The CDR3 is CASSVGTTGSGNTIYF. CDR3 bases: TGTGCCAGCAGCGTAGGTACGACAGGGTCTGGAAACACCATATATTTT.

The chain couples TRBV29-1 to TRBJ1-2, with a possible D match to TRBD1 (6 bases). In germline, CDR1 is SQVTM, CDR2 ANQGSEA. With 2 bases removed from V and 0 bases from J, the gap between germline ends came to 7 bases. The length of the CDR3 is 13 residues. This CDR3 reads CSVENRANYGYTF. The CDR3 DNA reads as TGCAGCGTTGAAAACAGGGCTAACTATGGCTACACCTTC. Full variable domain (rest looked up from reference TRBV29-1 and TRBJ1-2): SAVISQKPSRDICQRGTSLTIQCQVDSQVTMMFWYRQQPGQSLTLIATANQGSEATYESGFVIDKFPISRPNLTFSTLTVSNMSPEDSSIYLCSVENRANYGYTFGSGTRLTVV.

The rearrangement links TRBV19 to TRBJ2-3, with 14 bases that match TRBD2. CDR1 LNHDA and CDR2 SQIVND come from the germline V gene (reference sequence). The CDR3 covers 16 residues. Losses at the gene ends were 9 bases for V and 6 bases for J; bases not matched to a gene: 11. The CDR3 DNA reads as TGTGCCAGCGTTTTCCGACTAGCGGGAGGGCCCGATACGCAGTATTTT. Its protein is CASVFRLAGGPDTQYF. Using reference TRBV19 and TRBJ2-3 for the parts outside the CDR3, the full variable domain is DGGITQSPKYLFRKEGQNVTLSCEQNLNHDAMYWYRQDPGQGLRLIYYSQIVNDFQKGDIAEGYSVSREKKESFPLTVTSAQKNPTAFYLCASVFRLAGGPDTQYFGPGTRLTVL.

This chain uses TRBV4-2 with TRBJ2-1, with 8 bases fitting TRBD1. V dropped 1 base and J dropped 3; count of bases not matched to a gene: 5. The CDR3 loop spans 16 amino acids. CDR1 and CDR2 from the germline V gene are LGHNA and YNFKEQ. The CDR3 spells CASSQGTGSLYNEQFF. The CDR3 DNA reads as TGTGCCAGCAGCCAAGGGACAGGGAGCCTCTACAATGAGCAGTTCTTC.

This chain joins TRBV7-3 and TRBJ2-3; 7 bases match TRBD2. After removal of 5 bases from V and 8 bases from J, the junction contained 16 bases not matched to a gene. The CDR3 is made up of 16 amino acids. Germline CDR1 is SGHTA and CDR2 is FQGTGA. In DNA form, the CDR3 reads TGTGCCAGCAGCGCTCAAGCGGGACGGCGTTCTGGTACGCAGTATTTT. The encoded protein is CASSAQAGRRSGTQYF.

V usage is TRBV28 and J usage is TRBJ1-1, with D uncertain. Germline lookup yields CDR1 MDHEN and CDR2 SYDVKM. The CDR3 has 14 amino acids. The V and J ends lost 6 bases and 0 bases respectively, with 11 bases between them. The DNA of the CDR3 is TGTGCCAGCAGGTCCCCAGGTTTGAACACTGAAGCTTTCTTT. It codes for CASRSPGLNTEAFF.

This rearrangement joins TRBV7-6 to TRBJ1-3; D perhaps matches TRBD1 (5 bases). V dropped 5 bases and J dropped 0 bases, with 11 bases sitting between them. CDR1 is SGHVS and CDR2 is FNYEAQ in the germline V gene. CDR3 length: 15 residues. The CDR3 region is CASSPMQGSGNTIYF. The CDR3 DNA follows: TGTGCCAGCAGCCCCATGCAGGGCTCTGGAAACACCATATATTTT.

In its sample, this clone was seen a few times. This rearrangement joins TRBV6-5 to TRBJ1-3, with no clear D. CDR3 length: 15 residues. Germline V gene sequence: CDR1 MNHEY, CDR2 SVGAGI. Trimming cost V 4 bases and J 4 bases, with 14 bases left between them. CDR3 residues: CASSSRRARGNTIYF. CDR3 nucleotides: TGTGCCAGCAGTTCCAGGCGGGCGAGAGGAAACACCATATATTTT.

The chain uses TRBV18 and TRBJ1-5; D possibly corresponds to TRBD1 (6 bases). The CDR3 covers 15 residues. The V gene lost 3 bases and the J gene lost 2 bases, with 11 bases spanning the gap. Germline values: CDR1 KGHSH, CDR2 LQKENI. CDR3 region: CASSPGSGGNQPQHF. For the CDR3, the DNA is TGTGCCAGCTCACCCGGGTCAGGGGGCAATCAGCCCCAGCATTTT.

This clone appeared a single time. The chain has TRBV19 and TRBJ2-7; D unclear. Germline-derived CDR1 and CDR2 are LNHDA and SQIVND (reference sequence). The CDR3 is 11 amino acids. V gave up 3 bases and J gave up 6 bases, with 6 bases separating them. This CDR3 is CASSIGGEQYF. As DNA, the CDR3 is TGTGCCAGTAGTATCGGTGGCGAGCAGTACTTC.

V gene TRBV20-1 combines with J gene TRBJ1-2; 7 positions agree with TRBD1. This CDR3 has 11 residues. The germline V gene has CDR1 DFQATT and CDR2 SNEGSKA (reference sequence). Trimming took 7 bases from V and 8 from J; bases not matched to a gene: 7. Written as DNA, the CDR3 is TGCAGTGTCGAGACAGGGAACGGCTACACCTTC. This encodes CSVETGNGYTF.

This chain joins TRBV10-2 and TRBJ2-7; 7 bases fit TRBD1. The CDR3 consists of 14 residues. The V and J ends lost 7 bases and 1 base, in that order; junction bases with no gene match: 7. Germline V gives CDR1 WSHSY, CDR2 SAAADI. CDR3: CASNNRGRSYEQYF. The DNA of the CDR3 is TGCGCCAGCAATAACAGGGGCCGATCCTACGAGCAGTACTTC.

The rearrangement uses TRBV12-5 and TRBJ1-2, with 8 bases matching TRBD1. The CDR3 is 16 residues long. Germline V gene sequence: CDR1 LGHNT, CDR2 FRNRAP. V was pared by 1 base and J by 7 bases, with 11 bases of the junction left unmatched. CDR3 bases: TGTGCTAGTGGTTTGGGTCGGGCAGGGGGCTCGATTGGCTACACCTTC. Translating gives CASGLGRAGGSIGYTF.

This clone was picked up one time. The rearrangement joins TRBV24-1 to TRBJ2-1; 12 nucleotides align to TRBD2. After removal of 5 bases from V and 4 bases from J, the junction contained 5 bases not matched to a gene. CDR1 is KGHDR and CDR2 is SFDVKD in the germline V gene. The CDR3 is 16 amino acids. The CDR3, as DNA: TGTGCCACCAGTGCTCGGACTAGCGGGGTATACAATGAGCAGTTCTTC. It codes for CATSARTSGVYNEQFF.

The rearrangement joins TRBV27 to TRBJ2-2, with D possibly TRBD2 on 6 matching bases. Germline CDR1 and CDR2: MNHEY and SMNVEV (reference sequence). V was trimmed by 5 bases and J by 2 bases, leaving 12 bases between them. This CDR3 spans 15 amino acids. DNA of the CDR3: TGTGCCAGCAGTGTGGCGGGGATAAACACCGGGGAGCTGTTTTTT. Translation gives CASSVAGINTGELFF.

This chain's CDR3 is CASSPPGTSGRVAEQFF. The CDR3 region has the DNA TGTGCCAGCTCACCCCCCGGGACTAGCGGGAGGGTGGCTGAGCAGTTCTTC. This chain uses TRBV18 with TRBJ2-1; the match to TRBD2 covers 16 bases. The germline gives CDR1 KGHSH, CDR2 LQKENI. V was pared by 3 bases and J by 9 bases, with 8 bases of the junction left unmatched. This CDR3 region has 17 residues.